A single sample is the source of the 22 T cell receptor beta chains below, sequenced in a study of response to subunit inactivated influenza vaccine. TCRdb ran MiXCR on the RT-PCR reads and lists one entry per CDR3 protein. This sample has approximately 520,000 distinct CDR3 sequences; approximately 16% occur once, and the top ten carry less than 4%. The sequenced sample was CD4+ T cells sorted from PBMCs, obtained around 25 months after vaccination. These receptors were obtained from a man aged 50 to 75 who received an inactivated influenza vaccine.

The V call is TRBV9, the J call TRBJ2-1, with TRBD1 matching over 8 bases. Looked up from germline, CDR1 is SGDLS and CDR2 is YYNGEE. This CDR3 region has 17 residues. The trim removed 3 bases at V and 5 bases at J, leaving 13 bases unmatched. The CDR3 DNA reads as TGTGCCAGCAGCGAGAGGGATTGGACAGGGAAAAACAATGAGCAGTTCTTC. It codes for CASSERDWTGKNNEQFF.

This chain joins TRBV5-1 and TRBJ2-1, with D perhaps given as TRBD1 or TRBD2 (5 bases each). Germline CDR1 is SGHRS and CDR2 is YFSETQ. The CDR3 is 15 residues long. V was shortened by 0 bases and J by 3 bases, with 10 bases between the two germline ends. The CDR3 spells CASSLVGELYNEQFF. CDR3 bases: TGCGCCAGCAGCTTGGTGGGGGAGCTCTACAATGAGCAGTTCTTC.

J is TRBJ2-5 and V is TRBV20-1, with D perhaps matching TRBD1 (7 bases). CDR3 length equals 14 residues. Germline loops: CDR1 DFQATT, CDR2 SNEGSKA (reference sequence). The CDR3 region has the DNA TGCAGACCTTTAGGGGGCAGGGGGGACGAGACCCAGTACTTC. It translates to CRPLGGRGDETQYF.

This clonotype was counted only a few times. The chain couples TRBV24-1 to TRBJ2-3, with 13 bases that match TRBD2. Germline trimming cut 4 bases from V and 2 bases from J; bases unmatched to any gene: 5. CDR1 and CDR2 (germline): KGHDR, SFDVKD. The CDR3 has 17 amino acids. CDR3 bases: TGTGCCACCAGTGACCGGACTAGCGGGGGTACCACAGATACGCAGTATTTT. Its protein product is CATSDRTSGGTTDTQYF.

This clonotype occurred a few times. CDR3 sequence reads: CAIVAGGGNYEQYF. The DNA for the CDR3 is TGTGCCATCGTGGCGGGAGGGGGTAACTACGAGCAGTACTTC. The rearrangement joins TRBV10-3 to TRBJ2-7, with 9 positions matching TRBD2. Germline CDR1 ENHRY, CDR2 SYGVKD. Losses at the gene ends were 8 bases for V and 3 bases for J; bases not matched to a gene: 8. This CDR3 region has 14 residues.

This clonotype has only a few counts. J is TRBJ2-1 and V is TRBV28, with 10 bases lining up with TRBD1. The CDR3 is 18 residues long. The trim removed 6 bases at V and 3 bases at J, leaving 14 bases unmatched. From germline, CDR1 is MDHEN and CDR2 SYDVKM. CDR3 residues: CASRRGPGQGWDYNEQFF. CDR3 DNA: TGTGCCAGCAGACGGGGACCGGGACAGGGGTGGGACTACAATGAGCAGTTCTTC. Complete variable domain (other parts from reference TRBV28 and TRBJ2-1): DVKVTQSSRYLVKRTGEKVFLECVQDMDHENMFWYRQDPGLGLRLIYFSYDVKMKEKGDIPEGYSVSREKKERFSLILESASTNQTSMYLCASRRGPGQGWDYNEQFFGPGTRLTVL.

This clonotype appeared many times. This sequence joins TRBV27 and TRBJ2-7, with TRBD1 matching over 8 bases. V lost 0 bases and J lost 4; bases outside the gene matches: 8. In germline, CDR1 is MNHEY, CDR2 SMNVEV (reference sequence). This CDR3 is built from 16 residues. CDR3: CASSLSMTGTGYEQYF. CDR3 nucleotides: TGTGCCAGCAGTTTATCGATGACCGGGACAGGATACGAGCAGTACTTC.

The V and J genes are TRBV27 and TRBJ1-6; D ambiguous. V was clipped by 4 bases and J by 9 bases, with 7 bases between them. Germline-derived CDR1 and CDR2 are MNHEY and SMNVEV (reference sequence). The CDR3 runs 12 residues. This chain's CDR3 is CASSSRGSPLHF. In DNA form, the CDR3 reads TGTGCCAGCAGTTCTCGGGGTTCACCCCTCCACTTT.

The chain has TRBV27 and TRBJ2-5, with 14 bases fitting TRBD2. CDR3 length: 16 amino acids. In germline, CDR1 is MNHEY, CDR2 SMNVEV (reference sequence). V shed 5 bases, J shed 7 bases, and the junction held 9 bases outside the gene matches. CDR3 DNA: TGTGCCAGCAGTCTGAAGGGACTAGCGGGGGTAGGGACCCAGTACTTC. Translating gives CASSLKGLAGVGTQYF.

This rearrangement joins TRBV4-1 to TRBJ2-7; D remains unclear. Germline values: CDR1 MGHRA, CDR2 YSYEKL. Trimming removed 1 base at V and 3 bases at J, with 10 bases between. This CDR3 contains 14 residues. The CDR3 spells CASSQVGKVYEQYF. CDR3 bases: TGCGCCAGCAGCCAAGTGGGTAAAGTCTACGAGCAGTACTTC.

This clonotype came up a few times. This rearrangement joins TRBV18 to TRBJ1-2, with D tentatively TRBD1 (6 bases). Germline values: CDR1 KGHSH, CDR2 LQKENI. The V end lost 0 bases, the J end lost 8 bases, and 10 bases lay between the germline ends. The CDR3 has 13 amino acids. CDR3 sequence (DNA): TGTGCCAGCTCACCACCGGGGGGCGACGGCTACACCTTC. It encodes CASSPPGGDGYTF.

The CDR3 bases are TGCAGTGCTAGAGATCTGAGACTAGCGGGATACACAGATACGCAGTATTTT. This gives the protein CSARDLRLAGYTDTQYF. The chain carries TRBV20-1 and TRBJ2-3, with 11 bases aligning to TRBD2. Germline-derived CDR1 and CDR2 are DFQATT and SNEGSKA (reference sequence). There are 17 residues in the CDR3. With V trimmed by 0 bases and J by 2 bases, 7 bases remained unmatched.

There are a few counts of this clonotype. The rearrangement links TRBV12-3 or TRBV12-4 to TRBJ1-3; D is perhaps TRBD1 (6 bases). The CDR3 is made up of 17 amino acids. Trimming removed 6 bases at V and 0 bases at J, with 18 bases between. The CDR3 region has the DNA TGTGCCAGCAGCCGAGTCGGGGGGCCTAGCTCTGGAAACACCATATATTTT. Translating it yields CASSRVGGPSSGNTIYF.

This clonotype was seen a handful of times. The chain is built from TRBV12-3 or TRBV12-4 and TRBJ2-4; 9 bases are a match to TRBD2. The trim removed 5 bases at V and 0 bases at J, leaving 11 bases unmatched. The CDR3 has 18 amino acids. The chain's CDR3 is CASSPVLAGAQAKNIQYF. The CDR3 nucleotides are TGTGCCAGCAGTCCCGTTTTAGCGGGGGCCCAAGCCAAAAACATTCAGTACTTC.

This clonotype was counted between two and nine times. The rearrangement links TRBV7-2 to TRBJ2-6; D perhaps matches TRBD2 (6 bases). Per the germline V gene, CDR1 is SGHTA and CDR2 is FQGNSA. This CDR3 has 15 amino acids. Trimming removed 7 bases from V and 1 base from J, with 11 bases in between. The CDR3 here is CASTLGGSGANVLTF. The DNA of the CDR3 is TGTGCCAGCACCCTAGGAGGGTCTGGGGCCAACGTCCTGACTTTC.

CDR3 coding DNA: TGTGCCAGCAGCCACGCAGCTCCTCCACAGACCACTGAAGCTTTCTTT. Protein product: CASSHAAPPQTTEAFF. The chain recombines TRBV3-1 with TRBJ1-1; D is unresolved. This CDR3 comprises 16 residues. The germline CDR1 and CDR2 sequences are LGHDT and YNNKEL (reference sequence). V shed 3 bases and J shed 4 bases, with 18 bases lying between them.

The table lists this clonotype with a few counts. The chain carries TRBV12-3 or TRBV12-4 and TRBJ1-5, with D unresolved. The CDR3 is made up of 17 amino acids. Trimming stripped 2 bases from V and 0 bases from J, with 14 bases between. CDR3 bases: TGTGCCAGCAGTTTATCAAGTGGGCCGTATAGCAATCAGCCCCAGCATTTT. The encoded protein is CASSLSSGPYSNQPQHF.

Only a few counts were recorded for this clonotype. This CDR3 is CSARDSGLSTDTQYF. DNA of the CDR3: TGCAGTGCTAGAGATAGCGGACTTAGCACAGATACGCAGTATTTT. The chain couples TRBV20-1 to TRBJ2-3, with D possibly being TRBD2 (6 bases). Trimming pared 0 bases from V and 0 bases from J, leaving 10 bases between. The CDR3 extends over 15 amino acids. The germline V gene has CDR1 DFQATT and CDR2 SNEGSKA (reference sequence).

J is TRBJ1-1 and V is TRBV29-1; TRBD1 matches at 7 bases. The junction had 7 bases not matched to a gene; V was cut back by 7 bases and J by 2 bases. The CDR3 is 13 amino acids. The germline gives CDR1 SQVTM, CDR2 ANQGSEA. The CDR3 DNA is TGCAGCGCGACAGGGATGGGAAACACTGAAGCTTTCTTT. It translates to CSATGMGNTEAFF.

This clonotype was seen more than once but under ten times. The V and J genes are TRBV2 and TRBJ2-1; a possible D gene is TRBD2 (7 bases). This CDR3 comprises 15 residues. Trimming shortened V by 3 bases and J by 2 bases, and 11 bases separated the two germline ends. CDR1 is SNHLY and CDR2 is FYNNEI in the germline V gene. The CDR3 loop reads CASSEGGGPYNEQFF. The CDR3 DNA follows: TGTGCCAGCAGTGAGGGCGGGGGCCCCTACAATGAGCAGTTCTTC.

CDR3 sequence reads: CAWSVQVNTEAFF. The DNA of the CDR3 is TGTGCCTGGAGTGTACAGGTGAACACTGAAGCTTTCTTT. The chain uses TRBV30 and TRBJ1-1; the D gene is possibly TRBD1 (5 bases). The V and J ends lost 0 bases and 0 bases respectively, with 5 bases between them. The V gene's germline CDR1 is GTSNPN and CDR2 SVGIG (reference sequence). The CDR3 loop spans 13 amino acids. The entire variable domain, with the rest obtained from reference TRBV30 and TRBJ1-1, is as follows: SQTIHQWPATLVQPVGSPLSLECTVEGTSNPNLYWYRQAAGRGLQLLFYSVGIGQISSEVPQNLSASRPQDRQFILSSKKLLLSDSGFYLCAWSVQVNTEAFFGQGTRLTVV.

This chain links TRBV4-2 with TRBJ2-5; D uncertain. The CDR3 extends over 14 amino acids. V lost 1 base to trimming and J lost 5 bases, with 11 bases between them. Per germline, CDR1 LGHNA and CDR2 YNFKEQ. Here the CDR3 reads CASSQAMVGETQYF. As DNA, the CDR3 is TGTGCCAGCAGCCAAGCAATGGTGGGGGAGACCCAGTACTTC.